The 14 T cell receptor beta chains in this list originate from one sample, sequenced in a study of T cell repertoires in ileal Crohn's disease. The time point here: inflamed ileum from the surgical specimen. Sequencing was performed with immunoSEQ multiplex PCR; in TCRdb, only in-frame clones are kept and a portion is missing. The data hold roughly 16,000 clones, with 92% observed a single time. The sequencing input was ileal tissue. All receptors derive from an adult with Crohn's disease.

The rearrangement uses TRBV10-3 and TRBJ2-7, with D maybe TRBD2 (6 bases). This CDR3 region has 12 residues. The V gene's germline CDR1 is ENHRY and CDR2 SYGVKD. V lost 4 bases and J 5 bases, leaving 9 bases between the germline ends. This chain's CDR3 is CAISVTSHEQYF. The CDR3 DNA follows: TGTGCCATCAGTGTGACTAGTCACGAGCAGTACTTC.

This sequence joins TRBV13 and TRBJ1-2; D is undetermined. The CDR3 consists of 12 residues. Looked up from germline, CDR1 is PRHDT and CDR2 is FYEKMQ (reference sequence). V lost 4 bases and J lost 7, with 10 bases in between. This chain's CDR3 is CASSWGGGGYTF. The CDR3 nucleotides read TGTGCCAGCAGCTGGGGAGGAGGTGGCTACACCTTC.

Regarding this clone: The sample holds other DNA sequences that translate to the same CDR3. V is TRBV29-1 and J is TRBJ2-6; D is tentatively TRBD1 or TRBD2 (6 bases each). CDR3 length: 15 amino acids. Germline values: CDR1 SQVTM, CDR2 ANQGSEA. In DNA form, the CDR3 reads TGCGCAATCTCAAAGGGGGGTGCTGGGGCCAACGTCCTGACTTTC. Translated, it gives CAISKGGAGANVLTF.

This chain joins TRBV28 and TRBJ1-2, with D unclear. The ends were cut back, 10 bases at V and 2 bases at J, with 11 bases in the middle. The CDR3 is 12 residues long. In germline, CDR1 is MDHEN, CDR2 SYDVKM. The CDR3 is CATTGVNYGYTF. CDR3 DNA: TGTGCCACTACTGGGGTGAACTATGGCTACACCTTC.

About this clone: The sample has other DNA sequences that encode this CDR3 too. For the CDR3, the DNA is TGTGCCAGCAGTGATTCGGGCGGGGGTCAGCCCCAGCATTTT. Translated, it gives CASSDSGGGQPQHF. The rearrangement uses TRBV6-1 and TRBJ1-5; a possible D gene is TRBD1 (5 bases). Germline lookup yields CDR1 MNHNS and CDR2 SASEGT. The CDR3 has 14 residues. The V end lost 3 bases, the J end lost 6 bases, and 12 bases lay between the germline ends.

The chain is built from TRBV7-3 and TRBJ2-2; D is undetermined. V shed 5 bases and J shed 2 bases, with 12 bases lying between them. This CDR3 is built from 15 residues. From germline, CDR1 is SGHTA and CDR2 FQGTGA. In DNA, the CDR3 is TGTGCCAGCAGCCCGATTCCGGGTAACACCGGGGAGCTGTTTTTT. It codes for CASSPIPGNTGELFF.

V is TRBV4-1 and J is TRBJ2-1, with 8 bases matching TRBD2. The CDR3 is made up of 16 amino acids. Trimming at V came to 1 base and at J to 2 bases, leaving 4 bases not matched to a gene. CDR1 and CDR2 from the germline V gene are MGHRA and YSYEKL. The CDR3 DNA reads as TGCGCCAGCAGCCAAGCCGGACTAGCCCCCTACAATGAGCAGTTCTTC. Amino acids: CASSQAGLAPYNEQFF.

The rearrangement joins TRBV25-1 to TRBJ2-7; D not certain. CDR1 MGHDK and CDR2 SYGVNS come from the germline V gene. The CDR3 spans 14 residues. V lost 3 bases and J 2 bases, leaving 11 bases between the germline ends. The CDR3 reads CASSEPQPAYEQYF. The DNA of the CDR3 is TGTGCCAGCAGTGAGCCCCAGCCCGCCTACGAGCAGTACTTC.

This clone was seen only once. The J gene is TRBJ1-4, the V gene TRBV11-2; D might be TRBD1 (6 bases). This CDR3 is 16 amino acids long. In germline, CDR1 is SGHAT, CDR2 FQNNGV. V lost 5 bases and J 10 bases, leaving 23 bases between the germline ends. CDR3 DNA: TGTGCCAGCAGCCCGAGCGGGGGGACACCGAGGGGAAAACTGTTTTTT. Translating gives CASSPSGGTPRGKLFF.

The rearrangement uses TRBV10-3 and TRBJ2-5, with 8 bases that match TRBD2. This CDR3 contains 14 residues. Trimming took 4 bases from V and 5 from J; bases not matched to a gene: 6. Germline V gene sequence: CDR1 ENHRY, CDR2 SYGVKD. The CDR3 loop is CAISAGGGAETQYF. CDR3 nucleotides: TGTGCCATCAGTGCGGGGGGGGGCGCGGAGACCCAGTACTTC.

The CDR3 region has the DNA TGTGCCAGCCTAGCGGGGGGCTACAATGAGCAGTTCTTC. Amino acids: CASLAGGYNEQFF. This chain uses TRBV6-1 with TRBJ2-1, with TRBD2 matching 11 bases. The CDR3 sequence is 13 residues long. Germline trimming cut 8 bases from V and 3 bases from J; bases unmatched to any gene: 0. Germline CDR1 is MNHNS and CDR2 is SASEGT.

This clone was picked up one time. This chain connects TRBV6-6 to TRBJ1-2; 7 nucleotides agree with TRBD1. The CDR3 consists of 14 residues. Germline CDR1 MNHNY, CDR2 SVGAGI (reference sequence). V trimming: 0 bases; J trimming: 6 bases; junction bases outside the gene matches: 4. In nucleotides, the CDR3 is TGTGCCAGCAGTTACTCGGAAGGGGGCGATGGCTACACCTTC. Residues: CASSYSEGGDGYTF.

This chain joins TRBV5-1 and TRBJ2-2, with 11 positions matching TRBD2. Trimming removed 2 bases from V and 6 bases from J; junction bases left unmatched: 12. The CDR3 extends over 18 amino acids. In germline, CDR1 is SGHRS, CDR2 YFSETQ. DNA of the CDR3: TGCGCCAGCAGCTTTGATTCCACCTATAGCGGGGGGGCCGGGGAGCTGTTTTTT. Translated: CASSFDSTYSGGAGELFF.

V is TRBV6-5 and J is TRBJ1-2, with a possible D match to TRBD1 (5 bases). The CDR3 spans 14 residues. V dropped 0 bases and J dropped 4 bases, with 9 bases sitting between them. Germline CDR1 is MNHEY and CDR2 is SVGAGI. In DNA, the CDR3 is TGTGCCAGCAGTTACTCGACAGACGGCTATGGCTACACCTTC. It encodes CASSYSTDGYGYTF.